Detailed here is one T cell receptor beta chain. Its target is not known. The data stem from a study of cytomegalovirus exposure and HLA in healthy donors. Study results and limitations: An analysis done earlier found most TCR beta V segments productive about 87% or about 30% of the time. Sequencing probably produced one cluster of sequence variants that were highly shared.

CDR1 is SGHTA and CDR2 is FQGTGA in the germline V gene. There are 14 residues in the CDR3. Trimming cost V 0 bases and J 6 bases; bases outside gene matches: 1. Primers included in the PCR were 60 Vbeta and 13 Jbeta primers. Sequencing was performed with immunoSEQ multiplex PCR; in TCRdb, only in-frame clones are kept and a portion is missing. Found here are over 65,000 clones, roughly two thirds of them singletons; the top ten hold 6.5% to 7.5%. The TCR originated in a woman aged 45-59 years in good health and CMV-seropositive. Sequencing input: PBMCs. J is TRBJ2-1 and V is TRBV7-3; 8 positions match TRBD1. The CDR3 sequence: CASSLTDRGNEQFF. The DNA of the CDR3 is TGTGCCAGCAGCTTAACCGACAGGGGCAATGAGCAGTTCTTC. The full variable domain, its missing parts supplied by reference TRBV7-3 and TRBJ2-1, is GAGVSQTPSNKVTEKGKYVELRCDPISGHTALYWYRQSLGQGPEFLIYFQGTGAADDSGLPNDRFFAVRPEGSVSTLKIQRTERGDSAVYLCASSLTDRGNEQFFGPGTRLTVL.